The rows below give T cell receptor beta chains drawn from one sample of a study of OX40 agonist ivuxolimab in advanced cancers. Using immunoSEQ multiplex PCR, the repertoire was profiled, and TCRdb retains in-frame clones only, with some absent. The table includes approximately 40,000 clones, more than 80% detected once. The sample consisted of CD4+ or CD8+ T cells sorted from blood, taken in a trial of the OX40 agonist ivuxolimab. These receptor sequences come from an adult with an advanced solid tumor such as melanoma, head and neck, liver or kidney cancer. Each CDR3 is given with its conserved first and last residue. Each record gives: CDR3 DNA, CDR3 protein, D gene, clone size, V gene, J gene. The D gene is left open where the match is weak. For some rows the clone size is stated as once, few or many, or as a class when expanded; others skip it.

DNA: TGTGCCAGCAGCCTCACTGTGGGCGAGCAGTACTTC
CDR3: CASSLTVGEQYF
D: -
size: -
V: TRBV5-8
J: TRBJ2-7

DNA: TGTGCCAGCAGTCCAAAGGGGGCCCCCGGCGAAGCTTTCTTT
CDR3: CASSPKGAPGEAFF
D: TRBD1
size: -
V: TRBV7-2
J: TRBJ1-1

DNA: TGTGCCAGCAGCTTAGCGGGGGGGAATGTTGGAGCCCAGTACTTC
CDR3: CASSLAGGNVGAQYF
D: TRBD2
size: -
V: TRBV5-4
J: TRBJ2-5

DNA: TGTGCCAGCAGCAAGGCCCGAATGGCCCAGCATTTT
CDR3: CASSKARMAQHF
D: -
size: -
V: TRBV7-9
J: TRBJ1-5

DNA: TGTGCCAGCAGTCTCCGACCGCCAGATACGCAGTATTTT
CDR3: CASSLRPPDTQYF
D: -
size: -
V: TRBV27
J: TRBJ2-3

DNA: TGTGCCAGCAGGGTGGGACTAGCGGGAGGGTATGAGCAGTTCTTC
CDR3: CASRVGLAGGYEQFF
D: TRBD2
size: -
V: TRBV2
J: TRBJ2-1

DNA: TGTGCCTGGAGTGCCGGGGAGTATGGCTACACCTTC
CDR3: CAWSAGEYGYTF
D: -
size: -
V: TRBV30
J: TRBJ1-2

DNA: TGTGCCAGCAGCAAAGGAATGAGGGAGGGGGCTAACTATGGCTACACCTTC
CDR3: CASSKGMREGANYGYTF
D: -
size: -
V: TRBV21-1
J: TRBJ1-2

DNA: TGTGCCAGCAGGACGCCCCCCGGGACAGGGCGTTATGGCTACACCTTC
CDR3: CASRTPPGTGRYGYTF
D: TRBD1
size: -
V: TRBV28
J: TRBJ1-2

DNA: TGTGCCAGCAGCTTGGCCCCGAGTAACTATGGCTACACCTTC
CDR3: CASSLAPSNYGYTF
D: -
size: -
V: TRBV5-4
J: TRBJ1-2

DNA: TGTGCCAGCAGTTTAATAACAGGGGGGGCCAACGTCCTGACTTTC
CDR3: CASSLITGGANVLTF
D: -
size: -
V: TRBV27
J: TRBJ2-6

DNA: TGTGCCAGTAGCCAGGGCCCTGAAGCTTTCTTT
CDR3: CASSQGPEAFF
D: -
size: -
V: TRBV6-5
J: TRBJ1-1

DNA: TGTGCCAGCAGCTTACCACAGGGCCGCGAGCAGTACTTC
CDR3: CASSLPQGREQYF
D: -
size: -
V: TRBV11-2
J: TRBJ2-7

DNA: TGTGCCAGCGGAACAGGGACAGCAATAGAGACCCAGTACTTC
CDR3: CASGTGTAIETQYF
D: TRBD1
size: once
V: TRBV5-8
J: TRBJ2-5

DNA: TGTGCCAGTAGTACTAGCGGGGGGATCGGGGATACGCAGTATTTT
CDR3: CASSTSGGIGDTQYF
D: TRBD2
size: -
V: TRBV19
J: TRBJ2-3

DNA: TGTGCCATGGAACAGGGCAAAGGGACCGGGGAGCTGTTTTTT
CDR3: CAMEQGKGTGELFF
D: -
size: -
V: TRBV10-3
J: TRBJ2-2

DNA: TGTGCCACTGTGGAACAGGGGGTACCCCCCGGGGAGCTGTTTTTT
CDR3: CATVEQGVPPGELFF
D: TRBD1
size: -
V: TRBV19
J: TRBJ2-2

DNA: TGCGCCAGCCGTGAAAGGTTGGGTAATTCACCCCTCCACTTT
CDR3: CASRERLGNSPLHF
D: -
size: few
V: TRBV4-3
J: TRBJ1-6

DNA: TGTGCCAGCAGTTACTCGGACGAGCAGTACTTC
CDR3: CASSYSDEQYF
D: -
size: -
V: TRBV6-6
J: TRBJ2-7

DNA: TGTGCCAGCAGCCCGGGGAACCAAGACTATGGCTACACCTTC
CDR3: CASSPGNQDYGYTF
D: -
size: -
V: TRBV9
J: TRBJ1-2

DNA: TGTGCCAGCAGCAAAGTCGTGCTTCAGGGGGAAGGATGTAACACCGGGGAGCTGTTTTTT
CDR3: CASSKVVLQGEGCNTGELFF
D: -
size: once
V: TRBV21-1
J: TRBJ2-2

DNA: TGTGCCAGTAGGGACTACAATGAGCAGTTCTTC
CDR3: CASRDYNEQFF
D: -
size: once
V: TRBV19
J: TRBJ2-1

DNA: TGTGCCAGCAGCTTAAAGCGGGAGGAGAGTGAGCAGTACTTC
CDR3: CASSLKREESEQYF
D: TRBD2
size: -
V: TRBV7-8
J: TRBJ2-7

DNA: TGTGCCAGCAGAGGACAGGGGTCACCCGAGCAGTACTTC
CDR3: CASRGQGSPEQYF
D: TRBD1
size: -
V: TRBV6-1
J: TRBJ2-7

DNA: TGTGCCAGCAGCTTCACAGGGGCTGGAAACACCATATATTTT
CDR3: CASSFTGAGNTIYF
D: TRBD1
size: few
V: TRBV11-2
J: TRBJ1-3

DNA: TGTGCCAGCAGCCCAGGACTAGCGGGGCAAGAGACCCAGTACTTC
CDR3: CASSPGLAGQETQYF
D: TRBD2
size: -
V: TRBV11-1
J: TRBJ2-5

DNA: TGTGCCAGCAGTTACTCGTACCTGGGCGAAGAGACCCAGTACTTC
CDR3: CASSYSYLGEETQYF
D: -
size: -
V: TRBV6-6
J: TRBJ2-5

DNA: TGTGCCAGCAGCGTAGGGGGCAGGGGCACAGATACGCAGTATTTT
CDR3: CASSVGGRGTDTQYF
D: -
size: -
V: TRBV9
J: TRBJ2-3

DNA: TGTGCCAGCTCACCACAGACTAGTGGCGAGCAGTACTTC
CDR3: CASSPQTSGEQYF
D: -
size: -
V: TRBV18
J: TRBJ2-7

DNA: TGTGCCAGCAGTTTGCCTACGGCTGGGACACAGTATGGCTACACCTTC
CDR3: CASSLPTAGTQYGYTF
D: -
size: once
V: TRBV28
J: TRBJ1-2

DNA: TGTGCCAGTAGTATGCTCGGCATTCAGTACTTC
CDR3: CASSMLGIQYF
D: -
size: -
V: TRBV19
J: TRBJ2-4

DNA: TGCGCCAGCAGCCAACCTAGCGGTGAGCAGTTCTTC
CDR3: CASSQPSGEQFF
D: TRBD2
size: -
V: TRBV4-3
J: TRBJ2-1

DNA: TGTGCCACCGCACTAGAATCCTACGAGCAGTACTTC
CDR3: CATALESYEQYF
D: -
size: -
V: TRBV18
J: TRBJ2-7

DNA: TGTGCCAGCAGCTCCCGGGGCAGCGGGGAGCTGTTTTTT
CDR3: CASSSRGSGELFF
D: -
size: few
V: TRBV6-5
J: TRBJ2-2

DNA: TGCGCCAGCAGCTTCGAGGGCAGCAACACTGAAGCTTTCTTT
CDR3: CASSFEGSNTEAFF
D: -
size: few
V: TRBV5-1
J: TRBJ1-1

DNA: TGTGCCAGCAGCTTTTTAAACACAGATACGCAGTATTTT
CDR3: CASSFLNTDTQYF
D: -
size: -
V: TRBV7-8
J: TRBJ2-3

DNA: TGTGCCAGCAGTTACCCTCTAACAGATACGCAGTATTTT
CDR3: CASSYPLTDTQYF
D: -
size: -
V: TRBV6-7
J: TRBJ2-3

DNA: TGTGCCAGCAGCTACAAAGCAGGACAGGAACGCCTAGGTGACGAGCAGTACTTC
CDR3: CASSYKAGQERLGDEQYF
D: TRBD1
size: -
V: TRBV6-8
J: TRBJ2-7

DNA: TGTGCCAGCAGCGTGGCTCTCGACAGGGGCAATTCACCCCTCCACTTT
CDR3: CASSVALDRGNSPLHF
D: TRBD1
size: -
V: TRBV9
J: TRBJ1-6